This T cell receptor beta chain was captured in a study of cytomegalovirus exposure and HLA in healthy donors. Study-wide results and caveats: The tendency of first-cohort TCR clusters to co-occur in the 110 or so validation repertoires emerged from a later analysis. Confirmation was obtained in vitro that three CMV-associated chains are specific for CMV antigens. The listing of roughly 160 TCR beta chains classed them as cytomegalovirus-associated. Published work reported that the classifier diagnosed cytomegalovirus status with high specificity and sensitivity.

TCRdb's copy holds only in-frame clones and misses some; the assay was immunoSEQ multiplex PCR. The sample holds about 190,000 clones, more than 75% seen once. The sample holds one count of this clone. Its target is unknown. The CDR3 extends over 15 amino acids. Trimming left V 0 bases short and J 4 bases short, with 10 bases between. The germline V gene has CDR1 ENHRY and CDR2 SYGVKD. The material sequenced was PBMCs. The sequence came from a man aged 18 to 29 in good health and CMV-seropositive. The J gene is TRBJ1-3, the V gene TRBV10-3, with a tentative D call TRBD1 (5 bases). The CDR3 protein is CAISESGVAGNTIYF. Written as DNA, the CDR3 is TGTGCCATCAGTGAGTCAGGGGTCGCCGGAAACACCATATATTTT.